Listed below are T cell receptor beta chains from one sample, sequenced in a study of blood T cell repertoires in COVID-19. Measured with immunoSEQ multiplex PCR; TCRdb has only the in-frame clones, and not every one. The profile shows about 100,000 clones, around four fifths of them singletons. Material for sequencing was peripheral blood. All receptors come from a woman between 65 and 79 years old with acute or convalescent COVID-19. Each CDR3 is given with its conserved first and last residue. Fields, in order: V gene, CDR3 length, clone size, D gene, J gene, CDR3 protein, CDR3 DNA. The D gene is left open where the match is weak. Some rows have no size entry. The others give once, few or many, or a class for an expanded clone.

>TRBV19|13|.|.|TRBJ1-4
CASSHEVGEKLFF
TGTGCCAGTAGTCACGAGGTAGGCGAAAAACTGTTTTTT
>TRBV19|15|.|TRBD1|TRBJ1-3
CASSPLGQTKNTIYF
TGTGCCAGTAGTCCTCTGGGACAGACGAAAAACACCATATATTTT
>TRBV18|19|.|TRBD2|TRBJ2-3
CASSPPTPQRGVQKDTQYF
TGTGCCAGCTCACCACCCACCCCGCAGCGGGGGGTTCAGAAAGATACGCAGTATTTT
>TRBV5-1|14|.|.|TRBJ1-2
CASSLEAGADGYTF
TGCGCCAGCAGCTTGGAAGCGGGGGCTGATGGCTACACCTTC
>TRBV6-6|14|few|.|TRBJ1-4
CASSFGGGEEKLFF
TGTGCCAGCAGTTTCGGAGGAGGTGAGGAAAAACTGTTTTTT
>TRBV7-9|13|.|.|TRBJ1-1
CASNPQGWTEAFF
TGTGCCAGCAACCCGCAGGGTTGGACTGAAGCTTTCTTT
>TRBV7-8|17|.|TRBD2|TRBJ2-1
CASSPRRSGGDYNEQFF
TGTGCCAGCAGCCCCCGACGTAGCGGGGGGGACTACAATGAGCAGTTCTTC
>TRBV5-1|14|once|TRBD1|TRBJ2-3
CASRNGQGTDTQYF
TGCGCCAGCAGAAACGGACAGGGCACAGATACGCAGTATTTT
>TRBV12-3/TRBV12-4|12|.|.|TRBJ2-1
CASRFAGSREFF
TGTGCCAGCAGGTTTGCTGGTTCCCGGGAGTTCTTC
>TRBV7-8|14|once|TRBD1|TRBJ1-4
CASSLLTGGAKLFF
TGTGCCAGCAGCTTGCTGACAGGGGGGGCAAAACTGTTTTTT
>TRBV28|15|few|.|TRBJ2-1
CASTPPLGRANEQFF
TGTGCCAGCACCCCCCCCTTAGGCAGGGCCAATGAGCAGTTCTTC
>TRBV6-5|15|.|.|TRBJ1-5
CASRRAYDSNQPQHF
TGTGCCAGCAGGAGGGCCTACGATAGCAATCAGCCCCAGCATTTT
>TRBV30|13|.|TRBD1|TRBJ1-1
CAWSLQGGTEAFF
TGTGCCTGGAGTCTACAGGGGGGCACTGAAGCTTTCTTT
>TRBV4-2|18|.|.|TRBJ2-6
CASSQAAGQVSGANVLTF
TGTGCCAGCAGCCAAGCAGCGGGACAGGTCTCTGGGGCCAACGTCCTGACTTTC
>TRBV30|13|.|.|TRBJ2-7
CAGDAGRSYEQYF
TGTGCCGGCGACGCGGGACGGTCCTACGAGCAGTACTTC
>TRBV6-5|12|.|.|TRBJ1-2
CASSSRTSGYTF
TGTGCCAGCAGTTCCCGGACTTCTGGCTACACCTTC
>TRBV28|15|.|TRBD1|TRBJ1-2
CASSTRTGIAYGYTF
TGTGCCAGCAGTACTAGGACAGGGATAGCATATGGCTACACCTTC
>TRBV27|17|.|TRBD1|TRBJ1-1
CASSLNFLRQGRTEAFF
TGTGCCAGCAGTTTAAATTTTCTCAGACAGGGTAGGACTGAAGCTTTCTTT
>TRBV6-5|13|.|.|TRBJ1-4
CASTHSGSWELFF
TGTGCCAGCACCCACTCCGGGTCCTGGGAACTGTTTTTT
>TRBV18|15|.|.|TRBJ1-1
CASSPFGTTGTEAFF
TGTGCCAGCTCACCTTTCGGGACAACGGGCACTGAAGCTTTCTTT
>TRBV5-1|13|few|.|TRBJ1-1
CASTGPRGTEAFF
TGCGCCAGCACAGGTCCGAGGGGGACTGAAGCTTTCTTT
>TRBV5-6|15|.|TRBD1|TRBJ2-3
CASSLGQGVGDTQYF
TGTGCCAGCAGCTTGGGACAGGGGGTTGGAGATACGCAGTATTTT
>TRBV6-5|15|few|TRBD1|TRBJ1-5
CASRTGTGGDQPQHF
TGTGCCAGCAGAACCGGGACAGGGGGCGATCAGCCCCAGCATTTT
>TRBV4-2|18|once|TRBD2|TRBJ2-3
CASSQSGLAGASYDTQYF
TGTGCCAGCAGCCAGTCTGGACTAGCGGGAGCCTCGTACGATACGCAGTATTTT
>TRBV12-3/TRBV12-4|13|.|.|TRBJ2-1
CASSPAGPAEQFF
TGTGCCAGCAGTCCGGCGGGGCCGGCCGAGCAGTTCTTC
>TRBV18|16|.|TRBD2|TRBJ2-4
CASSPSRRLAENIQYF
TGTGCCAGCTCACCATCGAGGAGACTAGCGGAAAACATTCAGTACTTC
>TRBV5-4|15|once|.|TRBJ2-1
CASSEEEAPYNEQFF
TGTGCCAGCAGCGAGGAGGAAGCCCCCTACAATGAGCAGTTCTTC
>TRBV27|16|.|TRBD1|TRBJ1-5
CASSLLGQGIGQPQHF
TGTGCCAGCAGTTTACTTGGACAGGGGATCGGTCAGCCCCAGCATTTT
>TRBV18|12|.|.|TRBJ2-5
CASSPVEETQYF
TGTGCCAGCTCACCTGTCGAGGAGACCCAGTACTTC
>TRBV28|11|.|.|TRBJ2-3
CASSTLGLQYF
TGTGCCAGCAGTACTTTGGGCCTGCAGTATTTT
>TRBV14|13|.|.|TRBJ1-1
CASSQEGTTEAFF
TGTGCCAGCAGCCAGGAGGGGACCACTGAAGCTTTCTTT
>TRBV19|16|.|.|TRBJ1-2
CASSTSRDIINHGYTF
TGTGCCAGTAGTACGTCCCGGGACATCATTAATCACGGCTACACCTTC
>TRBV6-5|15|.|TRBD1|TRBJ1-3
CASSYNRGVGNTIYF
TGTGCCAGCAGTTACAACAGGGGTGTTGGAAACACCATATATTTT
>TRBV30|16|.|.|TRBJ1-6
CAWSVSYSSYNSPLHF
TGTGCCTGGAGTGTTTCCTACAGCTCCTATAATTCACCCCTCCACTTT
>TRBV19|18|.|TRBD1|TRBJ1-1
CASSIAPGQGIGDTEAFF
TGTGCCAGTAGTATAGCACCGGGACAGGGGATCGGGGACACTGAAGCTTTCTTT
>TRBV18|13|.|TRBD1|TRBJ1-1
CASVGQGDTEAFF
TGTGCCAGCGTAGGACAGGGCGACACTGAAGCTTTCTTT
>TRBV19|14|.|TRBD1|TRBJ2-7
CASSLAGGTYEQYF
TGTGCCAGTAGTTTAGCAGGGGGCACCTACGAGCAGTACTTC
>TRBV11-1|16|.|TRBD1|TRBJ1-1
CASRSFGGDSGTEAFF
TGTGCCAGCAGGTCCTTCGGAGGGGACAGCGGCACTGAAGCTTTCTTT
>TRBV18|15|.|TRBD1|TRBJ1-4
CASSPPGQGSEKLFF
TGTGCCAGCTCACCACCGGGACAGGGGTCTGAAAAACTGTTTTTT
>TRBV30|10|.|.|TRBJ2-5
CAWSGETQYF
TGTGCCTGGAGCGGAGAGACCCAGTACTTC
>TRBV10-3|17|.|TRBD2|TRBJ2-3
CAISDRLAGGGSDTQYF
TGTGCCATCAGTGACAGACTAGCGGGGGGAGGATCAGATACGCAGTATTTT
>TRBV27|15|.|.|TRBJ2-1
CASSLQGQSYNEQFF
TGTGCCAGCAGTTTGCAGGGGCAGTCCTACAATGAGCAGTTCTTC
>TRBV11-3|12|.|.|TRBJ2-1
CASSLSHSEQFF
TGTGCCAGCAGCTTATCCCACAGTGAGCAGTTCTTC
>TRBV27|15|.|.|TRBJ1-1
CASSLLGHVNTEAFF
TGTGCCAGCAGTTTACTGGGACACGTGAACACTGAAGCTTTCTTT
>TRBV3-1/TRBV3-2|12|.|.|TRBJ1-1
CASRQGNTEAFF
TGTGCCAGTCGTCAGGGGAACACTGAAGCTTTCTTT
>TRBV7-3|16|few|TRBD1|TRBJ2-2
CASSLSGTGSSGELFF
TGTGCCAGCAGCTTGTCTGGGACAGGGTCTTCCGGGGAGCTGTTTTTT
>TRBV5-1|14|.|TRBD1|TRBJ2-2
CASSPRQGDGELFF
TGCGCCAGCAGCCCGCGACAGGGGGACGGGGAGCTGTTTTTT
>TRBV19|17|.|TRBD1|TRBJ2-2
CASRGEQGAPDTGELFF
TGTGCCAGTAGGGGGGAACAGGGGGCGCCGGACACCGGGGAGCTGTTTTTT
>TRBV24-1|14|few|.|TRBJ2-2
CATSVGLKTGELFF
TGTGCCACCAGTGTGGGACTCAAGACCGGGGAGCTGTTTTTT
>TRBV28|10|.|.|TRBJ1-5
CASSSVTQHF
TGTGCCAGCAGTTCCGTCACTCAGCATTTT
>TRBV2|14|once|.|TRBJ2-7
CASKPTRGSGEQYF
TGTGCCAGCAAACCTACCCGAGGTAGCGGAGAGCAGTACTTC
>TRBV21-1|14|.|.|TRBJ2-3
CASSGGRGTDTQYF
TGTGCCAGCAGCGGAGGGAGGGGCACAGATACGCAGTATTTT
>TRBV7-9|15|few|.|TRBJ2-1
CASSKDAHIAGEQFF
TGTGCCAGCAGCAAGGACGCACATATAGCAGGGGAGCAGTTCTTC
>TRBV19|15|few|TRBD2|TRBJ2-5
CASSGTSGYQETQYF
TGTGCCAGTAGTGGGACTAGCGGTTACCAAGAGACCCAGTACTTC
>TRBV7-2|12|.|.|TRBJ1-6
CATEQTNSPLHF
TGTGCCACCGAACAAACTAATTCACCCCTCCACTTT
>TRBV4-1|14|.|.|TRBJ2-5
CASSQGGRQETQYF
TGCGCCAGCAGCCAAGGGGGGCGGCAAGAGACCCAGTACTTC
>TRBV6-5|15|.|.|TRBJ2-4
CASTPARDKENIQYF
TGTGCCAGCACCCCCGCCCGGGACAAAGAAAACATTCAGTACTTC
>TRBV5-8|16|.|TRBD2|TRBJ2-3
CASSPILAGGTDTQYF
TGTGCCAGCAGCCCGATTCTAGCGGGGGGCACAGATACGCAGTATTTT
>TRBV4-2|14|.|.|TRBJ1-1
CASSQEGVNTEAFF
TGTGCCAGCAGCCAAGAAGGGGTGAACACTGAAGCTTTCTTT